This section outlines one T cell receptor beta chain sequence together with its context. Germline V CDR1 and CDR2: MDHEN, SYDVKM. V shed 6 bases and J 6 bases; nucleotides not matched to a gene: 8. The length of the CDR3 is 16 residues. This record belongs to a study of blood T cell repertoires in COVID-19. Here immunoSEQ multiplex PCR was the method, and the copy in TCRdb shows in-frame clones only, minus some. In the table there are about 300,000 clones, 65% to 85% of which are singletons. Sequencing was performed on peripheral blood. The TCR originated in a human donor with COVID-19, enrolled during active disease. The donor label of this sample is uncertain. V gene TRBV28 combines with J gene TRBJ2-2; 12 nucleotides line up with TRBD1. DNA of the CDR3: TGTGCCAGCAGCCCCGGGGACAGGGGGCGCCCCGGGGAGCTGTTTTTT. Residues: CASSPGDRGRPGELFF.